The rows below give T cell receptor beta chains drawn from one sample of a study of blood T cell repertoires in COVID-19. TCRdb keeps only in-frame clones here, not all; method: immunoSEQ multiplex PCR. This sample has roughly 190,000 clones, with about 85% found just once. Material for sequencing was peripheral blood. The receptors were gathered from a human donor in a cohort sampled during active COVID-19. The CDR3 runs from the conserved cysteine through the conserved F or W. The order of the fields is CDR3 protein, CDR3 DNA, V gene, clone size, CDR3 length, J gene, D gene. D genes are given only for firm matches. Expanded clones are given a class, and other clones once, few, many or no size at all.

cdr3_aa: CAWRTEETQYF
cdr3_nt: TGTGCCTGGAGAACAGAAGAGACCCAGTACTTC
v_call: TRBV30
clone_size: .
cdr3_length: 11
j_call: TRBJ2-5
d_call: .

cdr3_aa: CASRTGGEAFF
cdr3_nt: TGTGCCAGTAGGACAGGGGGTGAAGCTTTCTTT
v_call: TRBV6-5
clone_size: .
cdr3_length: 11
j_call: TRBJ1-1
d_call: TRBD1

cdr3_aa: CASSLLNAGNTEAFF
cdr3_nt: TGCGCCAGCAGCCTCCTAAACGCCGGGAACACTGAAGCTTTCTTT
v_call: TRBV5-1
clone_size: .
cdr3_length: 15
j_call: TRBJ1-1
d_call: .

cdr3_aa: CATADDRGGDNEQFF
cdr3_nt: TGTGCCACCGCAGACGACAGGGGTGGGGACAATGAGCAGTTCTTC
v_call: TRBV2
clone_size: .
cdr3_length: 15
j_call: TRBJ2-1
d_call: TRBD1

cdr3_aa: CASISRSSYNEQFF
cdr3_nt: TGTGCCAGCATATCCCGGAGCTCCTACAATGAGCAGTTCTTC
v_call: TRBV28
clone_size: .
cdr3_length: 14
j_call: TRBJ2-1
d_call: .

cdr3_aa: CASSLRTGLGYTF
cdr3_nt: TGTGCCAGCAGTCTACGGACAGGGCTGGGCTACACCTTC
v_call: TRBV6-5
clone_size: .
cdr3_length: 13
j_call: TRBJ1-2
d_call: TRBD1

cdr3_aa: CASSPAGGVFGYTF
cdr3_nt: TGTGCCAGCAGCCCCGCGGGGGGCGTCTTCGGCTACACCTTC
v_call: TRBV5-4
clone_size: once
cdr3_length: 14
j_call: TRBJ1-2
d_call: .

cdr3_aa: CSARRQRNSPLHF
cdr3_nt: TGCAGCGCCCGAAGGCAGCGAAATTCACCCCTCCACTTT
v_call: TRBV29-1
clone_size: few
cdr3_length: 13
j_call: TRBJ1-6
d_call: .

cdr3_aa: CASSDLRSYGYTF
cdr3_nt: TGTGCCAGCAGTGATTTGCGGAGCTATGGCTACACCTTC
v_call: TRBV6-1
clone_size: few
cdr3_length: 13
j_call: TRBJ1-2
d_call: .

cdr3_aa: CSVEDVGGTGTYNEQFF
cdr3_nt: TGCAGCGTTGAAGACGTGGGGGGGACAGGTACCTACAATGAGCAGTTCTTC
v_call: TRBV29-1
clone_size: .
cdr3_length: 17
j_call: TRBJ2-1
d_call: .

cdr3_aa: CASSLPPRFWNQPQHF
cdr3_nt: TGTGCCAGCAGTCTACCCCCACGCTTTTGGAATCAGCCCCAGCATTTT
v_call: TRBV28
clone_size: .
cdr3_length: 16
j_call: TRBJ1-5
d_call: .

cdr3_aa: CASNPPGLYGYTF
cdr3_nt: TGTGCCAGTAACCCCCCAGGGCTCTATGGCTACACCTTC
v_call: TRBV19
clone_size: .
cdr3_length: 13
j_call: TRBJ1-2
d_call: .

cdr3_aa: CASSPPVPKNIQYF
cdr3_nt: TGTGCCAGCAGCCCCCCGGTGCCCAAAAACATTCAGTACTTC
v_call: TRBV28
clone_size: .
cdr3_length: 14
j_call: TRBJ2-4
d_call: .

cdr3_aa: CASSESRGRFNQPQHF
cdr3_nt: TGTGCCAGCAGTGAATCACGGGGGAGGTTCAATCAGCCCCAGCATTTT
v_call: TRBV6-1
clone_size: .
cdr3_length: 16
j_call: TRBJ1-5
d_call: .

cdr3_aa: CASSILSEQFF
cdr3_nt: TGTGCCAGTAGTATTTTGAGTGAGCAGTTCTTC
v_call: TRBV19
clone_size: .
cdr3_length: 11
j_call: TRBJ2-1
d_call: .

cdr3_aa: CSFQSLDRGNNGELFF
cdr3_nt: TGCAGCTTCCAAAGCTTAGACAGGGGAAACAACGGGGAGCTGTTTTTT
v_call: TRBV29-1
clone_size: once
cdr3_length: 16
j_call: TRBJ2-2
d_call: TRBD1

cdr3_aa: CASSFLPGTSGNTIYF
cdr3_nt: TGCGCCAGCAGCTTCCTCCCGGGAACCTCTGGAAACACCATATATTTT
v_call: TRBV5-1
clone_size: .
cdr3_length: 16
j_call: TRBJ1-3
d_call: .

cdr3_aa: CASNNRGEGLREQFF
cdr3_nt: TGTGCCAGCAATAATAGGGGGGAGGGCCTACGTGAGCAGTTCTTC
v_call: TRBV27
clone_size: .
cdr3_length: 15
j_call: TRBJ2-1
d_call: .

cdr3_aa: CASSDSAGQSEKLFF
cdr3_nt: TGTGCCAGCAGTGATAGTGCGGGACAGTCAGAAAAACTGTTTTTT
v_call: TRBV6-1
clone_size: few
cdr3_length: 15
j_call: TRBJ1-4
d_call: TRBD1

cdr3_aa: CASRFGGGAGYNEQFF
cdr3_nt: TGTGCCAGCAGGTTCGGAGGGGGGGCGGGCTACAATGAGCAGTTCTTC
v_call: TRBV5-4
clone_size: .
cdr3_length: 16
j_call: TRBJ2-1
d_call: .

cdr3_aa: CASSARFGNQPQHF
cdr3_nt: TGTGCCAGCAGCGCACGCTTCGGGAATCAGCCCCAGCATTTT
v_call: TRBV7-6
clone_size: .
cdr3_length: 14
j_call: TRBJ1-5
d_call: .

cdr3_aa: CASSTTVAKNIQYF
cdr3_nt: TGCGCCAGCAGCACCACAGTAGCCAAAAACATTCAGTACTTC
v_call: TRBV5-1
clone_size: .
cdr3_length: 14
j_call: TRBJ2-4
d_call: .

cdr3_aa: CASSPSSGRTHEQYF
cdr3_nt: TGTGCCAGCAGTCCCTCTAGCGGGAGAACCCACGAGCAGTACTTC
v_call: TRBV28
clone_size: .
cdr3_length: 15
j_call: TRBJ2-7
d_call: TRBD2

cdr3_aa: CASSWAYGYTF
cdr3_nt: TGTGCCAGCAGTTGGGCCTATGGCTACACCTTC
v_call: TRBV12-3/TRBV12-4
clone_size: .
cdr3_length: 11
j_call: TRBJ1-2
d_call: .

cdr3_aa: CASSMNWNTEAFF
cdr3_nt: TGTGCCAGTAGTATGAACTGGAACACTGAAGCTTTCTTT
v_call: TRBV19
clone_size: .
cdr3_length: 13
j_call: TRBJ1-1
d_call: .

cdr3_aa: CASSPLVASGSSYEQYF
cdr3_nt: TGTGCCAGCTCACCACTAGTTGCTAGCGGCAGCTCCTACGAGCAGTACTTC
v_call: TRBV18
clone_size: .
cdr3_length: 17
j_call: TRBJ2-7
d_call: TRBD2

cdr3_aa: CATSRDLEQFF
cdr3_nt: TGTGCCACCAGCAGAGACCTTGAGCAGTTCTTC
v_call: TRBV15
clone_size: .
cdr3_length: 11
j_call: TRBJ2-1
d_call: .

cdr3_aa: CASGTPGYGYTF
cdr3_nt: TGTGCCAGCGGGACTCCCGGGTATGGCTACACCTTC
v_call: TRBV6-4
clone_size: .
cdr3_length: 12
j_call: TRBJ1-2
d_call: .

cdr3_aa: CASRPQTGVAYEQYF
cdr3_nt: TGTGCCAGCAGACCCCAAACAGGGGTGGCCTACGAGCAGTACTTC
v_call: TRBV28
clone_size: .
cdr3_length: 15
j_call: TRBJ2-7
d_call: TRBD1

cdr3_aa: CASRQGKGTDTQYF
cdr3_nt: TGTGCCAGCAGGCAGGGAAAGGGCACAGATACGCAGTATTTT
v_call: TRBV6-5
clone_size: .
cdr3_length: 14
j_call: TRBJ2-3
d_call: .

cdr3_aa: CASSQSGPGGYTF
cdr3_nt: TGTGCCAGCAGCCAATCGGGGCCCGGGGGCTACACCTTC
v_call: TRBV16
clone_size: .
cdr3_length: 13
j_call: TRBJ1-2
d_call: .

cdr3_aa: CASSPGGVAKNIQYF
cdr3_nt: TGTGCCAGCAGCCCGGGGGGGGTGGCCAAAAACATTCAGTACTTC
v_call: TRBV3-1/TRBV3-2
clone_size: few
cdr3_length: 15
j_call: TRBJ2-4
d_call: TRBD2

cdr3_aa: CAWNLAGSSQYF
cdr3_nt: TGTGCCTGGAATTTAGCGGGTAGTTCCCAGTACTTC
v_call: TRBV30
clone_size: .
cdr3_length: 12
j_call: TRBJ2-5
d_call: TRBD2

cdr3_aa: CASSFRQAETQYF
cdr3_nt: TGTGCCAGCAGTTTTCGACAGGCAGAGACCCAGTACTTC
v_call: TRBV6-5
clone_size: .
cdr3_length: 13
j_call: TRBJ2-5
d_call: .

cdr3_aa: CASGLWTGSGYNEQFF
cdr3_nt: TGCGCCAGCGGCTTATGGACAGGGAGCGGCTACAATGAGCAGTTCTTC
v_call: TRBV5-1
clone_size: .
cdr3_length: 16
j_call: TRBJ2-1
d_call: TRBD1

cdr3_aa: CASRISTGLDNEQFF
cdr3_nt: TGTGCAAGTCGTATTTCGACAGGGCTGGACAATGAGCAGTTCTTC
v_call: TRBV12-2
clone_size: .
cdr3_length: 15
j_call: TRBJ2-1
d_call: .

cdr3_aa: CASSIRVTDTEAFF
cdr3_nt: TGTGCCAGCAGTATCCGGGTGACGGACACTGAAGCTTTCTTT
v_call: TRBV2
clone_size: .
cdr3_length: 14
j_call: TRBJ1-1
d_call: .

cdr3_aa: CASSFQGANTEAFF
cdr3_nt: TGTGCCAGCAGCTTCCAGGGGGCTAACACTGAAGCTTTCTTT
v_call: TRBV11-2
clone_size: .
cdr3_length: 14
j_call: TRBJ1-1
d_call: TRBD1

cdr3_aa: CASSLNPGVPNYGYTF
cdr3_nt: TGTGCCAGCAGCTTGAATCCAGGGGTTCCTAACTATGGCTACACCTTC
v_call: TRBV7-9
clone_size: .
cdr3_length: 16
j_call: TRBJ1-2
d_call: .

cdr3_aa: CASSPGSTSTDTQYF
cdr3_nt: TGTGCCAGCAGCCCCGGGTCGACTAGCACAGATACGCAGTATTTT
v_call: TRBV5-4
clone_size: .
cdr3_length: 15
j_call: TRBJ2-3
d_call: .

cdr3_aa: CASSQGSLNQPQHF
cdr3_nt: TGCGCCAGCAGCCAAGGGAGCCTTAATCAGCCCCAGCATTTT
v_call: TRBV4-1
clone_size: .
cdr3_length: 14
j_call: TRBJ1-5
d_call: .

cdr3_aa: CAIRQEAIPRWKTQYF
cdr3_nt: TGTGCCATCAGACAGGAAGCGATTCCCAGGTGGAAGACCCAGTACTTC
v_call: TRBV9
clone_size: .
cdr3_length: 16
j_call: TRBJ2-5
d_call: .

cdr3_aa: CSVGSGSSYEQYF
cdr3_nt: TGCAGCGTTGGGAGCGGGAGCTCCTACGAGCAGTACTTC
v_call: TRBV29-1
clone_size: .
cdr3_length: 13
j_call: TRBJ2-7
d_call: TRBD2

cdr3_aa: CASSPAGTYEQYF
cdr3_nt: TGTGCCAGCAGTCCAGCGGGGACCTACGAGCAGTACTTC
v_call: TRBV28
clone_size: .
cdr3_length: 13
j_call: TRBJ2-7
d_call: TRBD2

cdr3_aa: CAWSRDRELGETQYF
cdr3_nt: TGTGCCTGGAGTAGGGACAGGGAATTAGGAGAGACCCAGTACTTC
v_call: TRBV30
clone_size: .
cdr3_length: 15
j_call: TRBJ2-5
d_call: TRBD1